Below, one TCR beta chain is given with its context. What it binds is not known. Trimming took 5 bases from V and 2 from J, leaving 12 bases between them. This CDR3 region has 14 residues. CDR1 SGHTA and CDR2 FQGTGA come from the germline V gene. The table came from immunoSEQ multiplex PCR; TCRdb's copy has only in-frame clones and leaves some out. This table holds some 80,000 clones, roughly 84% found once. These data belong to a study of OX40 agonist ivuxolimab in advanced cancers. Study information: Patients were dosed with the agonistic anti-OX40 (CD134) antibody ivuxolimab. Partial responses were observed in three patients, of whom one had hepatocellular carcinoma and two had cutaneous melanoma.

Regarding the study as a whole: CD4+ and CD8+ blood T cells expanded clonally by week 6 at 0.1 to 3.0 mg/kg.

The rearrangement links TRBV7-3 to TRBJ2-5, with D tentatively TRBD1 (6 bases). The input for sequencing was CD4+ or CD8+ T cells sorted from blood, taken in a trial of the OX40 agonist ivuxolimab. The origin of this receptor is an adult with an advanced solid tumor such as melanoma, head and neck, liver or kidney cancer. The CDR3 bases are TGTGCCAGCAGCCCCGGGACACCGCAAGAGACCCAGTACTTC. It yields the protein CASSPGTPQETQYF.